The 27 T cell receptor beta chains below were found in one sample sequenced in a study of cytomegalovirus exposure and HLA in healthy donors. Both 60 Vbeta primers and 13 Jbeta primers went into the PCR. Assay: immunoSEQ multiplex PCR; the TCRdb copy retains only in-frame clones and omits some. Among some 150,000 clones listed, over 60% were seen once. Sequences were obtained from PBMCs. Receptors originate from a woman aged 40 to 49 in good health and CMV-seronegative.

The chain uses TRBV14 and TRBJ1-3, with TRBD1 as a possible D gene (6 bases). Looked up from germline, CDR1 is SGHDN and CDR2 is FVKESK. Trimming removed 1 base from V and 9 bases from J, with 16 bases in between. CDR3 length: 15 amino acids. CDR3 in DNA: TGTGCCAGCAGCCAAGTAGGGGGTACCGGATTCACCATATATTTT. It encodes CASSQVGGTGFTIYF.

This rearrangement joins TRBV5-1 to TRBJ2-1; 7 bases are a match to TRBD2. Germline CDR1 reads SGHRS; CDR2 reads YFSETQ. The CDR3 loop spans 16 amino acids. The V gene end was trimmed by 3 bases and the J gene end by 9 bases; junction bases not matched to a gene: 15. Here the CDR3 reads CASSSKSGRGDGEQFF. The CDR3 nucleotides read TGCGCCAGCAGCTCCAAGTCCGGACGGGGGGACGGTGAGCAGTTCTTC.

This clone was seen only once. V gene TRBV9 combines with J gene TRBJ2-3; D gene unclear. Per the germline V gene, CDR1 is SGDLS and CDR2 is YYNGEE. The V and J ends lost 1 base and 1 base respectively, with 19 bases between them. The CDR3 length is 18 residues. For the CDR3, the DNA is TGTGCCAGCAGCGTAAACCCACCGCTAGGAGTCGGCACAGATACGCAGTATTTT. Its translation is CASSVNPPLGVGTDTQYF.

The chain has TRBV5-1 and TRBJ1-1; D may be TRBD1 (5 bases). The ends were cut back, 4 bases at V and 0 bases at J, with 13 bases in the middle. CDR3 size: 15 residues. Germline V gives CDR1 SGHRS, CDR2 YFSETQ. The CDR3 sequence: CASSPDPGVNTEAFF. CDR3 coding DNA: TGCGCCAGCAGCCCGGACCCGGGGGTGAACACTGAAGCTTTCTTT.

The chain is built from TRBV28 and TRBJ2-2; TRBD2 aligns across 11 bases. Germline CDR1 and CDR2: MDHEN and SYDVKM. The CDR3 has 21 amino acids. The junction had 21 bases not matched to a gene; V was cut back by 5 bases and J by 4 bases. CDR3 coding DNA: TGTGCCAGCAGTCTCACGGTAGCGGGGGGGCAGGAACCACAGCCCACCGGGGAGCTGTTTTTT. It codes for CASSLTVAGGQEPQPTGELFF.

This sequence joins TRBV5-1 and TRBJ1-5, with D unclear. The CDR3 has 14 residues. Trimming took 4 bases from V and 2 from J, leaving 10 bases between them. The germline gives CDR1 SGHRS, CDR2 YFSETQ. CDR3 region: CASSEGYGNQPQHF. The CDR3, as DNA: TGCGCCAGCAGCGAGGGATACGGCAATCAGCCCCAGCATTTT.

The V gene is TRBV18, the J gene TRBJ1-5; D is uncertain. CDR3 length equals 16 residues. Germline CDR1 KGHSH, CDR2 LQKENI. Trimming removed 0 bases from V and 5 bases from J, with 14 bases in between. The CDR3 coding sequence is TGTGCCAGCTCACCACCGGGAGGTGGGGAAGATCAGCCCCAGCATTTT. The encoded protein is CASSPPGGGEDQPQHF. The variable domain in full, with the rest retrieved from reference TRBV18 and TRBJ1-5, is NAGVMQNPRHLVRRRGQEARLRCSPMKGHSHVYWYRQLPEEGLKFMVYLQKENIIDESGMPKERFSAEFPKEGPSILRIQQVVRGDSAAYFCASSPPGGGEDQPQHFGDGTRLSIL.

The chain recombines TRBV5-5 with TRBJ2-7; 11 nucleotides agree with TRBD2. The length of the CDR3 is 14 residues. The V gene end was trimmed by 3 bases and the J gene end by 3 bases; junction bases not matched to a gene: 2. Germline-derived CDR1 and CDR2 are SGHKS and YYEKEE (reference sequence). The CDR3, as DNA: TGTGCCAGCAGCTGGGGGACTAGCGGCTACGAGCAGTACTTC. This translates into CASSWGTSGYEQYF.

V and J are TRBV4-1 and TRBJ2-7; a possible D gene is TRBD2 (6 bases). This CDR3 contains 13 residues. V lost 1 base and J lost 7, with 11 bases in between. Germline values: CDR1 MGHRA, CDR2 YSYEKL. The CDR3 region has the DNA TGCGCCAGCAGCCAAGCAGGGACTTCTGAGCAGTACTTC. This gives the protein CASSQAGTSEQYF.

This rearrangement joins TRBV6-5 to TRBJ1-5, with D unclear. This CDR3 is built from 15 residues. Germline CDR1 and CDR2: MNHEY and SVGAGI. Deletions cut 6 bases from V and 7 bases from J, with 19 bases between. The CDR3 loop reads CASSLRRASDQPQHF. CDR3 bases: TGTGCCAGCAGCCTAAGGAGGGCATCAGACCAGCCCCAGCATTTT.

The J gene is TRBJ2-2, the V gene TRBV9, with D possibly TRBD2 on 7 matching bases. The length of the CDR3 is 16 residues. V lost 4 bases and J 0 bases, leaving 13 bases between the germline ends. The germline V gene encodes CDR1 SGDLS and CDR2 YYNGEE. DNA for the CDR3: TGTGCCAGCAGCCCTAGCGGACAGACGAACACCGGGGAGCTGTTTTTT. Translated: CASSPSGQTNTGELFF.

The table lists this clone with a few counts. The chain recombines TRBV30 with TRBJ1-1; D is unresolved. The germline V gene encodes CDR1 GTSNPN and CDR2 SVGIG (reference sequence). The CDR3 covers 15 residues. Trimming pared 8 bases from V and 0 bases from J, leaving 19 bases between. The chain's CDR3 is CALDGGPILNTEAFF. CDR3 DNA: TGTGCCCTGGATGGAGGACCAATACTGAACACTGAAGCTTTCTTT.

Here the CDR3 DNA reads TGTGCCAGCAGTTATGTAACGGGACAACGAAATTCACCCCTCCACTTT. It yields the protein CASSYVTGQRNSPLHF. The chain uses TRBV6-5 and TRBJ1-6, with a weak D call TRBD1 (6 bases). The germline V gene encodes CDR1 MNHEY and CDR2 SVGAGI. Deletions cut 3 bases from V and 7 bases from J, with 16 bases between. The CDR3 is made up of 16 amino acids.

V is TRBV10-3 and J is TRBJ2-7; the D gene is possibly TRBD2 (5 bases). The CDR3 consists of 11 residues. V was shortened by 7 bases and J by 5 bases, with 9 bases between the two germline ends. Per germline, CDR1 ENHRY and CDR2 SYGVKD. This chain's CDR3 is CAIKVEDEQYF. The CDR3 DNA follows: TGTGCCATCAAGGTGGAGGACGAGCAGTACTTC.

V usage is TRBV28 and J usage is TRBJ2-3; TRBD2 matches at 9 bases. CDR3 length equals 13 residues. V trimming: 5 bases; J trimming: 11 bases; junction bases outside the gene matches: 8. The germline V gene encodes CDR1 MDHEN and CDR2 SYDVKM. CDR3 nucleotides: TGTGCCAGCAGTGGGACTAGCCCCTCGTTGCAGTATTTT. Amino acid sequence: CASSGTSPSLQYF.

The chain couples TRBV5-6 to TRBJ2-7, with D possibly being TRBD1 (6 bases). This CDR3 is built from 15 residues. Germline-derived CDR1 and CDR2 are SGHDT and YYEEEE. V lost 5 bases to trimming and J lost 2 bases, with 17 bases between them. CDR3 coding DNA: TGTGCCAGCAGAACGGACAGAGCCACCCCCTACGAGCAGTACTTC. Translating gives CASRTDRATPYEQYF.

Remarks on this clone: At the DNA level, this CDR3 is encoded by other sequences in the same sample as well. The chain recombines TRBV28 with TRBJ1-4; D is unclear. The ends were cut back, 6 bases at V and 5 bases at J, with 10 bases in the middle. This CDR3 is built from 13 residues. Germline V gene sequence: CDR1 MDHEN, CDR2 SYDVKM. DNA for the CDR3: TGTGCCAGCAGGCCCCTTGAGAATGAAAAACTGTTTTTT. It translates to CASRPLENEKLFF.

This chain uses TRBV6-5 with TRBJ2-1, with TRBD1 matching over 8 bases. Trimming removed 3 bases from V and 8 bases from J; junction bases left unmatched: 6. From germline, CDR1 is MNHEY and CDR2 SVGAGI. The CDR3 covers 14 residues. CDR3 residues: CASSYRQGRYEQFF. DNA of the CDR3: TGTGCCAGCAGTTATCGACAGGGGAGGTATGAGCAGTTCTTC.

This clone was counted a single time. The rearrangement uses TRBV28 and TRBJ1-6; D is unclear. The CDR3 has 15 residues. The V and J ends lost 6 bases and 8 bases respectively, with 17 bases between them. Germline V CDR1 and CDR2: MDHEN, SYDVKM. The CDR3 nucleotides are TGTGCCAGCAGCCCTAGACTGCGGGGAGATTCACCCCTCCACTTT. Encoded protein: CASSPRLRGDSPLHF.

This chain connects TRBV28 to TRBJ2-5; D gene uncertain. CDR3 length equals 11 residues. Trimming removed 5 bases at V and 5 bases at J, with 6 bases between. CDR1 is MDHEN and CDR2 is SYDVKM in the germline V gene. Here the CDR3 DNA reads TGTGCCAGCAGTCACCGGGAGACCCAGTACTTC. This translates into CASSHRETQYF.

This chain joins TRBV18 and TRBJ2-5, with TRBD2 matching over 9 bases. The J segment lost 2 bases and the V segment lost 4 bases, leaving 2 bases of the junction unmatched. The germline V gene encodes CDR1 KGHSH and CDR2 LQKENI. The CDR3 is made up of 14 amino acids. The CDR3 loop reads CASSRGLAQETQYF. The CDR3 DNA is TGTGCCAGCTCACGGGGACTAGCTCAAGAGACCCAGTACTTC.

The rearrangement links TRBV10-2 to TRBJ2-1; TRBD1 matches 7 bases. The length of the CDR3 is 14 residues. Germline V gives CDR1 WSHSY, CDR2 SAAADI. Trimming removed 1 base from V and 10 bases from J; junction bases left unmatched: 7. The CDR3 loop reads CASSEWTGHQEQFF. The CDR3 nucleotides are TGCGCCAGCAGTGAGTGGACAGGCCACCAGGAGCAGTTCTTC.

The rearrangement uses TRBV13 and TRBJ2-3; TRBD1 is a possible D gene (6 bases). V lost 4 bases, J lost 10 bases, and 15 bases lay in between. Germline V gene sequence: CDR1 PRHDT, CDR2 FYEKMQ (reference sequence). CDR3 length: 13 amino acids. The DNA of the CDR3 is TGTGCCAGCAGCTGGAACAGGGCAGGGGCGCAGTATTTT. Amino acid sequence: CASSWNRAGAQYF.

The chain employs TRBV5-1 and TRBJ2-5; 11 nucleotides line up with TRBD2. V lost 0 bases and J lost 2; bases outside the gene matches: 6. CDR3 length equals 17 residues. Germline V CDR1 and CDR2: SGHRS, YFSETQ. CDR3 sequence reads: CASSLGLTSGEQETQYF. The CDR3 DNA is TGCGCCAGCAGCTTGGGTTTGACTAGCGGGGAACAAGAGACCCAGTACTTC.

The genes are TRBV10-3 and TRBJ2-2; TRBD1 agrees at 8 bases. This CDR3 is built from 16 residues. The V and J ends lost 6 bases and 0 bases, in that order; junction bases with no gene match: 6. CDR1 and CDR2 from the germline V gene are ENHRY and SYGVKD. The CDR3 DNA is TGTGCCATCAGACACCGGGACAGGTCGAACACCGGGGAGCTGTTTTTT. It is translated as CAIRHRDRSNTGELFF.

The chain is built from TRBV18 and TRBJ1-1; D gene ambiguous. The CDR3 covers 13 residues. Trimming removed 8 bases at V and 2 bases at J, with 12 bases between. Germline CDR1 is KGHSH and CDR2 is LQKENI. The CDR3 loop is CASRGGFNTEAFF. The CDR3, as DNA: TGTGCCAGCCGAGGCGGATTCAACACTGAAGCTTTCTTT.

This chain joins TRBV10-3 and TRBJ1-2; TRBD1 is a possible D gene (6 bases). The CDR3 extends over 14 amino acids. Germline V gene data show CDR1 as ENHRY and CDR2 as SYGVKD. Between the trimmed V and J ends, which lost 2 bases and 8 bases, there was a span of 15 bases. CDR3 residues: CAISEEVWGHGYTF. CDR3 bases: TGTGCCATCAGTGAGGAGGTGTGGGGACACGGCTACACCTTC.